The sequence of this T cell receptor (beta chain) was determined in a study of early T cells in non-severe SARS-CoV-2 infection. On the study more broadly: Bulk RNA from unsorted whole blood was sequenced; chains were unpaired.

Individual cDNA molecules were tagged with unique molecular identifiers, the study reported. TCRdb re-derived calls from the 5' RACE reads in MiXCR, one entry per CDR3 protein. The sample has 81,000 or so distinct CDR3 sequences; roughly 12% are singletons. Study-level findings and limits: Lookups in VDJdb leaned toward anti-spike CD8 responses and missed private and CD4 specificities.

This clonotype was picked up many times. The target antigen is unknown. This clonotype was sampled from an adult who was a healthcare worker with PCR-confirmed SARS-CoV-2 infection or an uninfected control (not recorded which). Input material: whole blood.

The CDR3 region has the DNA TGTGCCAGCAGCCCCCTAGCGGGGAGGCGCACAGATACGCAGTATTTT. Protein: CASSPLAGRRTDTQYF. This chain joins TRBV7-8 and TRBJ2-3, with 9 bases lining up with TRBD2. V lost 5 bases to trimming and J lost 1 base; unmatched junction nucleotides: 7. Germline V gene sequence: CDR1 SGHVS, CDR2 FQNEAQ. This CDR3 has 16 residues.